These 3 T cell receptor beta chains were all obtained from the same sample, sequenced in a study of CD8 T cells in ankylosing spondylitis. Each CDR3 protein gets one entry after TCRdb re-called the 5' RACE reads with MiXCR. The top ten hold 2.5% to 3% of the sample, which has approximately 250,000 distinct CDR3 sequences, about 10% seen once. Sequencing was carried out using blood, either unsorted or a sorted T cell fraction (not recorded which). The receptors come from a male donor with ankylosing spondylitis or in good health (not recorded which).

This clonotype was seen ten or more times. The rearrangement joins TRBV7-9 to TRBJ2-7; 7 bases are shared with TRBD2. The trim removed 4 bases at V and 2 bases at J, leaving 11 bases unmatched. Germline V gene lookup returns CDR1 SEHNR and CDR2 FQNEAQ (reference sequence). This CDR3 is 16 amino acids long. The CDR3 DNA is TGTGCCAGCAGCTACCTTACTAGCGTATCAACCTACGAGCAGTACTTC. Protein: CASSYLTSVSTYEQYF.

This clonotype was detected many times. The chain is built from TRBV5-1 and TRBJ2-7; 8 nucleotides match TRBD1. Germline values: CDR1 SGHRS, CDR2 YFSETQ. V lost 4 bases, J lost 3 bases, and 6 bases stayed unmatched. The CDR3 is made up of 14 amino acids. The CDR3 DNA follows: TGCGCCAGCAGCCCGGACAGGGCCATCTACGAGCAGTACTTC. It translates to CASSPDRAIYEQYF. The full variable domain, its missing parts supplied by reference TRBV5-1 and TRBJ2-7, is KAGVTQTPRYLIKTRGQQVTLSCSPISGHRSVSWYQQTPGQGLQFLFEYFSETQRNKGNFPGRFSGRQFSNSRSEMNVSTLELGDSALYLCASSPDRAIYEQYFGPGTRLTVT.

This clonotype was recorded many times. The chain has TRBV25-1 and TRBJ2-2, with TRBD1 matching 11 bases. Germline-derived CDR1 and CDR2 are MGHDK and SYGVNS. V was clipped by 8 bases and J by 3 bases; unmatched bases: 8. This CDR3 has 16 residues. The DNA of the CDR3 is TGTGCCAGCGGCTCCTGGACAGGGGGCCACACCGGGGAGCTGTTTTTT. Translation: CASGSWTGGHTGELFF.